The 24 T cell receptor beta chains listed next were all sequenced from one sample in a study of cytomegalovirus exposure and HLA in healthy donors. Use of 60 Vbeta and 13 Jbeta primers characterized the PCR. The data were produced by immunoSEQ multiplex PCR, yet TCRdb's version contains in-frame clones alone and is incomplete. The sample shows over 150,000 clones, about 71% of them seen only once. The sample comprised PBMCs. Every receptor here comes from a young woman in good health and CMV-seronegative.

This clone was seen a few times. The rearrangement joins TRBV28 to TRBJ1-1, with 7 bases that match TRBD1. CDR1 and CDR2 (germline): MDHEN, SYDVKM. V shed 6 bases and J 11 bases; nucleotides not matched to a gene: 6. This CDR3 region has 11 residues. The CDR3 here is CASSVGQLAFF. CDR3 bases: TGTGCCAGCAGCGTGGGACAGTTGGCTTTCTTT.

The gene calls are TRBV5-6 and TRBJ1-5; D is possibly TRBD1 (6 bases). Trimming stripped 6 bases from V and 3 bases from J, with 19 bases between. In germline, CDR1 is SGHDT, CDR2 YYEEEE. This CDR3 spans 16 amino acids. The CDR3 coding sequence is TGTGCCAGCACGAAGGGATCGACAGGTTTCAATCAGCCCCAGCATTTT. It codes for CASTKGSTGFNQPQHF.

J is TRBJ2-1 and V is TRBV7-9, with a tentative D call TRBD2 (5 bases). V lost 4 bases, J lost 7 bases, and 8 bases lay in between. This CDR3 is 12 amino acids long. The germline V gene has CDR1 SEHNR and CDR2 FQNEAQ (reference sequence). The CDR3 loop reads CASSSLVNEQFF. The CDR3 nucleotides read TGTGCCAGCAGCTCACTAGTAAATGAGCAGTTCTTC.

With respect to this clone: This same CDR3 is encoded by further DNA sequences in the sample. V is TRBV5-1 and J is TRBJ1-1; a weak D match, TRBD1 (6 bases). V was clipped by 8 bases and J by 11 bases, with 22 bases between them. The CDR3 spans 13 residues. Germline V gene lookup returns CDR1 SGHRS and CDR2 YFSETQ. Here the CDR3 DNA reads TGCGCCAGTTCCAGGGGCGTCGAGGGAGAGGCTTTCTTT. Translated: CASSRGVEGEAFF.

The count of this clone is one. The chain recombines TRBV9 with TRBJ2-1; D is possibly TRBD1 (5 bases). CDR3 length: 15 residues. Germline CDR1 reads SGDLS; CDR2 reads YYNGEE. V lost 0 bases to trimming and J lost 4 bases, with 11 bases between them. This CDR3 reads CASSVGQKRYNEQFF. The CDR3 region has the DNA TGTGCCAGCAGCGTAGGACAGAAAAGGTACAATGAGCAGTTCTTC. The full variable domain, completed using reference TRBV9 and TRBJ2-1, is DSGVTQTPKHLITATGQRVTLRCSPRSGDLSVYWYQQSLDQGLQFLIQYYNGEERAKGNILERFSAQQFPDLHSELNLSSLELGDSALYFCASSVGQKRYNEQFFGPGTRLTVL.

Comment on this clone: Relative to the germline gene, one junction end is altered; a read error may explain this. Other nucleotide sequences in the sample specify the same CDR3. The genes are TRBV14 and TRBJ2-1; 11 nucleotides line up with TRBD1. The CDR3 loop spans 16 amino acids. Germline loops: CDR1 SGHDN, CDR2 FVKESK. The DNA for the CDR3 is TGTGCTAGCAGCCAAGATGGGACAGGGGGAGAGAATGAGCAGTTCTTC. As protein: CASSQDGTGGENEQFF.

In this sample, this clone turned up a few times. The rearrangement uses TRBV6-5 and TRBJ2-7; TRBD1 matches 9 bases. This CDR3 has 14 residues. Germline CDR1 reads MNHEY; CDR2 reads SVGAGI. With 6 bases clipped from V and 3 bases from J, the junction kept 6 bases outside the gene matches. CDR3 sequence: CASRPGTGFYEQYF. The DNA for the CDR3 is TGTGCCAGCAGGCCCGGGACAGGGTTCTACGAGCAGTACTTC.

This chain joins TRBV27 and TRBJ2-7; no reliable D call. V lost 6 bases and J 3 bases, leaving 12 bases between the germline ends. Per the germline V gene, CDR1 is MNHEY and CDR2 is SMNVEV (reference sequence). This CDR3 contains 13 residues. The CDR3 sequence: CASSEAESYEQYF. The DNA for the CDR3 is TGTGCCAGCAGCGAGGCGGAGAGCTACGAGCAGTACTTC.

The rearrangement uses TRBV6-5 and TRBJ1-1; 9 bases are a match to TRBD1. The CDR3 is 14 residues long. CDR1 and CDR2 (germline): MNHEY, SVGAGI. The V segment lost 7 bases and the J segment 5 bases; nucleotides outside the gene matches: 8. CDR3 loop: CASKTGGHQTEAFF. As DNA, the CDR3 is TGTGCCAGCAAAACAGGGGGCCATCAGACTGAAGCTTTCTTT.

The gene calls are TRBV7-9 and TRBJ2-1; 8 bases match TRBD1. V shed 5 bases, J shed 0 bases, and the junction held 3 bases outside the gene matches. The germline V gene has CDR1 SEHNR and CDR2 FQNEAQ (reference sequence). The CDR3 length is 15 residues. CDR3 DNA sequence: TGTGCCAGCAGCCAAACAGGGGGCTCCTACAATGAGCAGTTCTTC. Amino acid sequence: CASSQTGGSYNEQFF.

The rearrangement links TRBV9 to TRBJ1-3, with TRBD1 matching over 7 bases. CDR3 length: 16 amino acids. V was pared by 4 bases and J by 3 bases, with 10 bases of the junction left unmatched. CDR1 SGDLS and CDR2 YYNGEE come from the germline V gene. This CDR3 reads CASSPVNQGVGNTIYF. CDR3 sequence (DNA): TGTGCCAGCAGCCCTGTCAACCAGGGGGTTGGAAACACCATATATTTT.

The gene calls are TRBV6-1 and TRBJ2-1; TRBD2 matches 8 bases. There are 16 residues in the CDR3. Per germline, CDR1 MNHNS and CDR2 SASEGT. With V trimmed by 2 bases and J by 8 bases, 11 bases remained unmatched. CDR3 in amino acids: CASSETGLVRRHEQFF. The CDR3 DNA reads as TGTGCCAGCAGTGAAACGGGACTAGTGAGGCGGCATGAGCAGTTCTTC.

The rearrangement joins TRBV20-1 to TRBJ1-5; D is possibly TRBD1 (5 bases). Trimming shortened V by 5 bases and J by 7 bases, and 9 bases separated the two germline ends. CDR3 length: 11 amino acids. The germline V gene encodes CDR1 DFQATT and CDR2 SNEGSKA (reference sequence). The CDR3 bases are TGCAGTGCTGGTGACAGCCAGCCCCAGCATTTT. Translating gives CSAGDSQPQHF.

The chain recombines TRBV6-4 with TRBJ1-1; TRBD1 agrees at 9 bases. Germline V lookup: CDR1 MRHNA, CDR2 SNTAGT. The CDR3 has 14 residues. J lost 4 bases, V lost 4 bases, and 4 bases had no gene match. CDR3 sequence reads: CASSVDRGGTEAFF. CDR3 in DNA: TGTGCCAGCAGTGTGGACAGGGGTGGCACTGAAGCTTTCTTT.

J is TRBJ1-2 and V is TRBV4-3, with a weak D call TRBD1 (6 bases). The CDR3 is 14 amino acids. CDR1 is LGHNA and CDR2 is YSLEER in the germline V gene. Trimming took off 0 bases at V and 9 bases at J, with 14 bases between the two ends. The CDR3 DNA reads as TGCGCCAGCAGCCAAGATAAAGGGGGATGGAGCTACACCTTC. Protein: CASSQDKGGWSYTF.

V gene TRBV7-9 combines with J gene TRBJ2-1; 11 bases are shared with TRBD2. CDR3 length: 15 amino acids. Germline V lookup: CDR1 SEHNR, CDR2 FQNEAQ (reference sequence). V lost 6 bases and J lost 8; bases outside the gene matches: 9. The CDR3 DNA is TGTGCCAGCAGGGCTGCTAGCGGGGGGATCTATGAGCAGTTCTTC. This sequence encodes CASRAASGGIYEQFF.

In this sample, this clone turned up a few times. The DNA of the CDR3 is TGCGCCAGCAGCTATGGACAAACACACGAGCAGTACTTC. Amino acid sequence: CASSYGQTHEQYF. This rearrangement joins TRBV4-3 to TRBJ2-7; tentative D call: TRBD1 (5 bases). CDR3 length equals 13 residues. Looked up from germline, CDR1 is LGHNA and CDR2 is YSLEER. V was pared by 5 bases and J by 5 bases, with 13 bases between.

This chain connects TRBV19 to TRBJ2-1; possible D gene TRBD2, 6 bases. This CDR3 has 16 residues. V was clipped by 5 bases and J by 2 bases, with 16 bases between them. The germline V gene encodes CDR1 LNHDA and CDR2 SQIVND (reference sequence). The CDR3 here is CASSAWTGGAYNEQFF. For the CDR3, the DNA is TGTGCCAGTAGTGCCTGGACTGGAGGGGCCTACAATGAGCAGTTCTTC.

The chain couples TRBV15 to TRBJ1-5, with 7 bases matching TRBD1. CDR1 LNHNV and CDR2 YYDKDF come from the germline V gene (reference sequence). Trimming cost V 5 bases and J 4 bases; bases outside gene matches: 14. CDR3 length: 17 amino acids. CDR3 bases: TGTGCCACCAGCGATTCCGGTGGGGGACAGCCTAATCAGCCCCAGCATTTT. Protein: CATSDSGGGQPNQPQHF.

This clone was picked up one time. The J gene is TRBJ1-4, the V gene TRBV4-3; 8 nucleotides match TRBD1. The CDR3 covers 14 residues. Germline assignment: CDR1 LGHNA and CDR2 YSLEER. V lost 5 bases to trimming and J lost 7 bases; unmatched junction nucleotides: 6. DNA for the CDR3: TGCGCCAGCAGCGAAACAGGGGGTAGTGAAAAACTGTTTTTT. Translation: CASSETGGSEKLFF.

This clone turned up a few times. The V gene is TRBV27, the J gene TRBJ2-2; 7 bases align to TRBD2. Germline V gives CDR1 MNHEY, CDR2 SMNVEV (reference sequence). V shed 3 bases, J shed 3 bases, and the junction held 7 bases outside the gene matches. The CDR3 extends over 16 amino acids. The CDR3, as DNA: TGTGCCAGCAGTTTTTGGGCGGGAGCGGACACCGGGGAGCTGTTTTTT. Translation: CASSFWAGADTGELFF.

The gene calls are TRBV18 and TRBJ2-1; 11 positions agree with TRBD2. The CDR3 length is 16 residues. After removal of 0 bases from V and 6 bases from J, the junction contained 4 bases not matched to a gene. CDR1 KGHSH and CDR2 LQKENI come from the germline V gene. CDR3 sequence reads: CASSPPVAGGLNEQFF. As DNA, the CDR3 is TGTGCCAGCTCACCACCGGTAGCGGGAGGGCTCAATGAGCAGTTCTTC.

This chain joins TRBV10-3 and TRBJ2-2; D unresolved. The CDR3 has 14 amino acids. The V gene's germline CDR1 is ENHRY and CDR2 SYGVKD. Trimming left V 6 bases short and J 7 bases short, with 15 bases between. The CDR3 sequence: CAISPTPRDGELFF. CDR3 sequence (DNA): TGTGCCATCAGCCCAACTCCTCGCGACGGGGAGCTGTTTTTT.

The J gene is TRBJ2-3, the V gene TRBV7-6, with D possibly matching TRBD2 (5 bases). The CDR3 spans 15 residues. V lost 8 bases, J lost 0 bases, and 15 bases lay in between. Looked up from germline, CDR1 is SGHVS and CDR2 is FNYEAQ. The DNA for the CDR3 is TGTGCCAGCTCTGAGGAGAGGGCTAGCACAGATACGCAGTATTTT. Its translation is CASSEERASTDTQYF.